This T cell receptor (beta chain) appears in the sequencing data of a study of CD8+CD57+ T cells in acquired aplastic anemia. Study overall: Sorted CD4+ and CD8+ cells yielded roughly 3.4 ug of DNA on average.

Genomic DNA served as template for TCR beta VDJ and CDR3 profiling. TCRdb fed the reads into MiXCR, producing one record per CDR3 protein. The table lists around 150,000 distinct CDR3 sequences, 41% of them singletons. Study observations and caveats: Found in both controls and patients were some 30 CD8+ CDR3 sequences. Controls did not differ significantly from patients in CD8+ Simpson's diversity.

Germline CDR1 reads LNHDA; CDR2 reads SQIVND (reference sequence). CDR3 size: 13 residues. V lost 2 bases, J lost 3 bases, and 8 bases lay in between. Concerning this clonotype: Its antigen is not known.

This chain connects TRBV19 to TRBJ2-7; TRBD2 might be the D (5 bases). The receptor was isolated from a human donor in good health, serving as a control. The sequenced sample was sorted CD4+, CD8+, or CD8+CD57+ T cells (not recorded which) from PBMCs. The CDR3 protein is CASSIRGFYEQYF. In nucleotides, the CDR3 is TGTGCCAGTAGTATAAGAGGGTTCTACGAGCAGTACTTC.